These 14 T cell receptor beta chains came from one sample sequenced in a study of human T cells and chemical hapten exposure. Time point described: pre-sensitization, week 0. Treatment of the sample: therapeutic diphenylcyclopropenone sensitization with weekly scalp DPC. TCRdb reprocessed the RACE reads with MiXCR, giving one entry per CDR3 protein. The repertoire holds approximately 260,000 distinct CDR3 sequences, with roughly 8.9% as singletons. The specimen was whole blood, collected in connection with sensitization to the hapten diphenylcyclopropenone (DPC). The receptor set was obtained from a middle-aged woman with alopecia areata. Some clones in this sample may be carry-over from other donors' samples.

A few counts support this clonotype. The chain links TRBV12-3 or TRBV12-4 to TRBJ2-1; TRBD2 matches at 10 bases. CDR3 size: 16 residues. The V and J ends lost 5 bases and 5 bases, in that order; junction bases with no gene match: 9. The CDR3 coding sequence is TGTGCCAGCAGTCCCGCGGGACTAGCGTACCACAATGAGCAGTTCTTC. Translated: CASSPAGLAYHNEQFF.

This clonotype appeared many times. The CDR3 reads CASWRTGGVNEQYF. The CDR3 region has the DNA TGTGCCAGCTGGCGGACAGGGGGCGTGAACGAGCAGTACTTC. The chain is built from TRBV6-2 or TRBV6-3 and TRBJ2-7, with TRBD1 matching over 11 bases. The V gene's germline CDR1 is MNHEY and CDR2 SVGEGT. With V trimmed by 8 bases and J by 5 bases, 8 bases remained unmatched. This CDR3 spans 14 amino acids.

The chain joins TRBV29-1 to TRBJ2-3, with D possibly TRBD2 on 6 matching bases. CDR3 length: 15 amino acids. The germline V and J ends were trimmed by 0 bases and 4 bases, with 14 bases remaining between them. Germline CDR1 SQVTM, CDR2 ANQGSEA. The CDR3 region is CSVEDRGGVADTQYF. In nucleotides, the CDR3 is TGCAGCGTTGAAGATCGCGGAGGGGTAGCAGATACGCAGTATTTT.

This clonotype was detected ten times or more. The chain couples TRBV4-3 to TRBJ1-1; no clear D gene. The germline CDR1 and CDR2 sequences are LGHNA and YSLEER. With 3 bases removed from V and 5 bases from J, the gap between germline ends came to 10 bases. The CDR3 covers 13 residues. As DNA, the CDR3 is TGCGCCAGCAGCCACGAGCTTGAGACTGAAGCTTTCTTT. Protein sequence: CASSHELETEAFF.

This clonotype has only a few counts. The chain employs TRBV6-2 or TRBV6-3 and TRBJ1-1, with D unresolved. This CDR3 comprises 16 residues. The V end lost 5 bases, the J end lost 3 bases, and 19 bases lay between the germline ends. The germline V gene encodes CDR1 MNHEY and CDR2 SVGEGT. DNA for the CDR3: TGTGCCAGCAGTCCCCGTGGAGAGCGGCGGGACACTGAAGCTTTCTTT. Its translation is CASSPRGERRDTEAFF.

This chain joins TRBV6-5 and TRBJ2-3, with 8 bases lining up with TRBD2. This CDR3 comprises 15 residues. The V and J ends lost 7 bases and 5 bases, in that order; junction bases with no gene match: 11. Germline loops: CDR1 MNHEY, CDR2 SVGAGI. The CDR3 DNA is TGTGCCAGCAACCCCGTGGGAGCGGGAGAAGATACGCAGTATTTT. It specifies CASNPVGAGEDTQYF.

This chain links TRBV7-3 with TRBJ1-1; D unclear. Per germline, CDR1 SGHTA and CDR2 FQGTGA. The CDR3 has 15 residues. Trimming removed 0 bases at V and 4 bases at J, with 12 bases between. Here the CDR3 DNA reads TGTGCCAGCAGCTTAACGAGAGGGTCGGGCACTGAAGCTTTCTTT. Encoded protein: CASSLTRGSGTEAFF.

The chain has TRBV5-1 and TRBJ2-7; a weak D match, TRBD2 (5 bases). Germline CDR1 SGHRS, CDR2 YFSETQ. The germline V and J ends were trimmed by 4 bases and 6 bases, with 20 bases remaining between them. The CDR3 extends over 15 amino acids. The CDR3 region has the DNA TGCGCCAGCAGCCCCAGAGTTTGGGAGTCTGGCGAGCAGTACTTC. Protein product: CASSPRVWESGEQYF.

This sequence joins TRBV6-5 and TRBJ2-7; TRBD1 matches at 7 bases. The junction had 14 bases not matched to a gene; V was cut back by 0 bases and J by 3 bases. The germline gives CDR1 MNHEY, CDR2 SVGAGI. The CDR3 runs 18 residues. In DNA form, the CDR3 reads TGTGCCAGCAGTTACTCCCGATACCAGGGGGTAGTGGGCTACGAGCAGTACTTC. Encoded protein: CASSYSRYQGVVGYEQYF.

This clonotype was detected a few times. The chain couples TRBV2 to TRBJ2-6; D might be TRBD1 or TRBD2, each matching 5 bases. With 10 bases removed from V and 4 bases from J, the gap between germline ends came to 17 bases. CDR3 length: 15 residues. The germline V gene encodes CDR1 SNHLY and CDR2 FYNNEI. The CDR3 region is CATTIEGTGANVLTF. In nucleotides, the CDR3 is TGTGCCACCACAATCGAGGGGACGGGGGCCAACGTCCTGACTTTC.

The chain joins TRBV29-1 to TRBJ2-7; D uncertain. V was trimmed by 4 bases and J by 3 bases, leaving 28 bases between them. The CDR3 is 18 amino acids. The germline V gene encodes CDR1 SQVTM and CDR2 ANQGSEA. The CDR3 nucleotides are TGCAGCGTTGTAAGGCAGTCTAACGTGATGTTCGGGTTCTACGAGCAGTACTTC. Protein: CSVVRQSNVMFGFYEQYF.

This chain links TRBV7-8 with TRBJ2-5; possibly TRBD1 for D (7 bases). Per the germline V gene, CDR1 is SGHVS and CDR2 is FQNEAQ. The V and J ends lost 4 bases and 4 bases respectively, with 13 bases between them. The CDR3 runs to 14 residues. The CDR3 sequence is CASSSQGGRETQYF. CDR3 sequence (DNA): TGTGCCAGCAGCTCCCAGGGGGGCCGAGAGACCCAGTACTTC.

This chain's CDR3 is CSAYRGGARTEAFF. In DNA form, the CDR3 reads TGCAGTGCTTACAGAGGGGGGGCGAGGACTGAAGCTTTCTTT. V gene TRBV20-1 combines with J gene TRBJ1-1; D possibly corresponds to TRBD1 (6 bases). The V end lost 5 bases, the J end lost 5 bases, and 18 bases lay between the germline ends. Looked up from germline, CDR1 is DFQATT and CDR2 is SNEGSKA (reference sequence). This CDR3 has 14 residues.

The V and J genes are TRBV27 and TRBJ2-1; D is unresolved. Trimming took off 4 bases at V and 8 bases at J, with 24 bases between the two ends. The V gene's germline CDR1 is MNHEY and CDR2 SMNVEV (reference sequence). CDR3 size: 17 residues. The CDR3 sequence: CASSSPMGGRSLYEQFF. In DNA form, the CDR3 reads TGTGCCAGCAGTTCCCCAATGGGCGGAAGGAGCTTATATGAGCAGTTCTTC.